These 5 T cell receptor beta chains share one sample of origin, sequenced in a study of T cells in Graves' hyperthyroidism and ophthalmopathy. Using RNA transcripts as the source, TCR beta CDR3 regions were amplified. A set of HTBI primers served as the primers for a first-round RT-PCR of the TCR CDR3. TCRdb ran MiXCR on the multiplex PCR reads and lists one entry per CDR3 protein. The top ten clones hold approximately 10% of a sample with 350,000 to 400,000 distinct CDR3 sequences, 14% of them seen once. The sequenced sample consisted of blood. All receptors derive from a woman between 55 and 75 years old with Graves' hyperthyroidism.

This clonotype appeared many times. The genes are TRBV11-2 and TRBJ2-7; tentatively, D is TRBD1 (5 bases). This CDR3 has 13 amino acids. The germline V gene encodes CDR1 SGHAT and CDR2 FQNNGV. The V end lost 5 bases, the J end lost 7 bases, and 15 bases lay between the germline ends. Written as DNA, the CDR3 is TGTGCCAGCAGCCTACCTAGGCAGGGAGAGCAGTACTTC. Translating it yields CASSLPRQGEQYF.

This clonotype was picked up many times. CDR3 region: CASKNDGPYEQYF. CDR3 nucleotides: TGTGCCAGCAAAAACGACGGCCCCTACGAGCAGTACTTC. V usage is TRBV28 and J usage is TRBJ2-7, with D hard to call. The CDR3 sequence is 13 residues long. Germline values: CDR1 MDHEN, CDR2 SYDVKM. Trimming left V 7 bases short and J 2 bases short, with 12 bases between. The full variable domain, in which reference TRBV28 and TRBJ2-7 provide the parts outside the CDR3, is DVKVTQSSRYLVKRTGEKVFLECVQDMDHENMFWYRQDPGLGLRLIYFSYDVKMKEKGDIPEGYSVSREKKERFSLILESASTNQTSMYLCASKNDGPYEQYFGPGTRLTVT.

In this sample, this clonotype turned up many times. This sequence joins TRBV3-1 and TRBJ2-5, with D perhaps matching TRBD1 or TRBD2 (5 bases each). CDR1 and CDR2 from the germline V gene are LGHDT and YNNKEL (reference sequence). CDR3 length equals 17 residues. The V end lost 0 bases, the J end lost 4 bases, and 18 bases lay between the germline ends. DNA for the CDR3: TGTGCCAGCAGCCAAGATCTTTGGGGGAGTCGGGCAGAGACCCAGTACTTC. It codes for CASSQDLWGSRAETQYF.

The chain combines TRBV20-1 with TRBJ2-7; D may be TRBD2 (6 bases). With 0 bases removed from V and 3 bases from J, the gap between germline ends came to 21 bases. CDR3 size: 17 residues. Germline-derived CDR1 and CDR2 are DFQATT and SNEGSKA (reference sequence). CDR3 DNA: TGCAGTGCTAGAGATCCGGACGGAGGGCTGAATGGCTACGAGCAGTACTTC. Protein sequence: CSARDPDGGLNGYEQYF.

This clonotype was seen only a few times. CDR3 in amino acids: CATGSVREGNEQFF. In DNA form, the CDR3 reads TGTGCCACCGGCAGCGTCCGGGAAGGGAATGAGCAGTTCTTC. The chain couples TRBV24-1 to TRBJ2-1; perhaps TRBD2 as D (5 bases). V lost 9 bases and J lost 7, with 18 bases in between. The CDR3 contains 14 residues. Germline CDR1 reads KGHDR; CDR2 reads SFDVKD.